This T cell receptor (beta chain) appears in the sequencing data of a study of blood T cells in healthy people across ages. It was with a sample-barcoded 5' primer and a J-beta primer mix that a second PCR of about 6 to 11 cycles was run. Sequencing yielded, for each sample, at least 2.5 million paired-end reads carrying CDR3. TCRdb ran MiXCR on the 5' RACE reads and lists one entry per CDR3 protein. The repertoire holds around 780,000 distinct CDR3 sequences, with approximately 60% as singletons. About this clonotype: Antigen: not known.

CDR3 size: 15 residues. Trimming pared 4 bases from V and 5 bases from J, leaving 15 bases between. Germline V CDR1 and CDR2: MNHEY, SMNVEV (reference sequence). Overall study results and limits: Among long-lived donors, naive CD4+ cells were more numerous and diversity higher than in aged donors.

What was sequenced was blood. The J gene is TRBJ1-5, the V gene TRBV27; weak D call: TRBD1 (5 bases). The TCR comes from a man between 35 and 55 years old in good health. CDR3 nucleotides: TGTGCCAGCAGTTCCCAACGCGGGGGGGATCAGCCCCAGCATTTT. The encoded protein is CASSSQRGGDQPQHF.